A selection of T cell receptor beta chains follows, all from one sample in a study of T cell responses to AZD1222 COVID-19 vaccine. The assay was immunoSEQ multiplex PCR, and TCRdb's table has in-frame clones only and misses some. The sample records 98,000 or so clones, 88% being singletons. Sample: peripheral blood, taken on day 0 of AZD1222 vaccination. Source of these receptors: an adult in good health. CDR3s include the opening cysteine and the closing phenylalanine or tryptophan. D genes are given only for firm matches. For some rows the clone size is stated as once, few or many, or as a class when expanded; others skip it.

cdr3_nt: TGTGCCAGCAGGGTGACAGGCCTAGGGACTGAAGCTTTCTTT; cdr3_aa: CASRVTGLGTEAFF; clone_size: -; d_call: -; j_call: TRBJ1-1; v_call: TRBV2
cdr3_nt: TGCGCCAGCAGCTTGGATGGGAGCGACACTGAAGCTTTCTTT; cdr3_aa: CASSLDGSDTEAFF; clone_size: -; d_call: -; j_call: TRBJ1-1; v_call: TRBV5-1
cdr3_nt: TGCAGTGCTAGTTCTATGTCAGACAACTATGGCTACACCTTC; cdr3_aa: CSASSMSDNYGYTF; clone_size: -; d_call: -; j_call: TRBJ1-2; v_call: TRBV20-1
cdr3_nt: TGTGCCATCAGTGAGTCGAGGCGGGGTTGGTTTGAAGAGCAGTACTTC; cdr3_aa: CAISESRRGWFEEQYF; clone_size: -; d_call: -; j_call: TRBJ2-7; v_call: TRBV10-3
cdr3_nt: TGTGCCAGCAGTTACATCGGAGAAAAACTGTTTTTT; cdr3_aa: CASSYIGEKLFF; clone_size: -; d_call: -; j_call: TRBJ1-4; v_call: TRBV6-2/TRBV6-3
cdr3_nt: TGTGCCAGCAGCCGTAGCGGGGGGGCGAGAGATACGCAGTATTTT; cdr3_aa: CASSRSGGARDTQYF; clone_size: -; d_call: TRBD2; j_call: TRBJ2-3; v_call: TRBV3-1/TRBV3-2
cdr3_nt: TGTGCCAGCAGCCAAGAACGGGCGGGGGGACCCAAGGACATTCAGTACTTC; cdr3_aa: CASSQERAGGPKDIQYF; clone_size: -; d_call: TRBD2; j_call: TRBJ2-4; v_call: TRBV4-2
cdr3_nt: TGCAGCGTTGAGCGGAACCCTGGGGCCAACGTCCTGACTTTC; cdr3_aa: CSVERNPGANVLTF; clone_size: few; d_call: -; j_call: TRBJ2-6; v_call: TRBV29-1
cdr3_nt: TGTGCCAGCTCAACCCTACCTCGCCTAGCGGGGGGGTCTGGGGCAGATACGCAGTATTTT; cdr3_aa: CASSTLPRLAGGSGADTQYF; clone_size: -; d_call: TRBD2; j_call: TRBJ2-3; v_call: TRBV18
cdr3_nt: TGTGCCAGCAGATTTACCACAGGGGTCTCTACGCAGTATTTT; cdr3_aa: CASRFTTGVSTQYF; clone_size: -; d_call: TRBD1; j_call: TRBJ2-3; v_call: TRBV28
cdr3_nt: TGTGCCACCAGTCTAACAAGACAGACCACCGGGGAGCTGTTTTTT; cdr3_aa: CATSLTRQTTGELFF; clone_size: -; d_call: -; j_call: TRBJ2-2; v_call: TRBV24-1
cdr3_nt: TGTGCCAGCAGTTTGGGGACTGAAGCTTTCTTT; cdr3_aa: CASSLGTEAFF; clone_size: -; d_call: -; j_call: TRBJ1-1; v_call: TRBV6-2/TRBV6-3
cdr3_nt: TGTGCCAGCAGTATCCCGTCTCCGGGACTAGCGGGGGGCTACTACAATGAGCAGTTCTTC; cdr3_aa: CASSIPSPGLAGGYYNEQFF; clone_size: once; d_call: TRBD2; j_call: TRBJ2-1; v_call: TRBV28
cdr3_nt: TGTGCCAGCAAGGAGGCTGGGGGTGGTGGCTACACCTTC; cdr3_aa: CASKEAGGGGYTF; clone_size: -; d_call: -; j_call: TRBJ1-2; v_call: TRBV2
cdr3_nt: TGTGCCAGCAGCGCGGGACAGTCCTCTGGAAACACCATATATTTT; cdr3_aa: CASSAGQSSGNTIYF; clone_size: -; d_call: TRBD1; j_call: TRBJ1-3; v_call: TRBV5-4
cdr3_nt: TGCGCCAGCAGCCATAGGACAGGGTCCATGAACACTGAAGCTTTCTTT; cdr3_aa: CASSHRTGSMNTEAFF; clone_size: -; d_call: TRBD1; j_call: TRBJ1-1; v_call: TRBV4-3
cdr3_nt: TGTGCCACCAGCAGAGATCGTCAGGGTAGGAATGAGCAGTTCTTC; cdr3_aa: CATSRDRQGRNEQFF; clone_size: -; d_call: -; j_call: TRBJ2-1; v_call: TRBV15
cdr3_nt: TGTGCCACCAGCAGGGGGGGGTACGGGAAAAACATTCAGTACTTC; cdr3_aa: CATSRGGYGKNIQYF; clone_size: once; d_call: TRBD2; j_call: TRBJ2-4; v_call: TRBV15
cdr3_nt: TGTGCCAGCAGTTCCCCGGGGGTAGGAGATACGCAGTATTTT; cdr3_aa: CASSSPGVGDTQYF; clone_size: once; d_call: -; j_call: TRBJ2-3; v_call: TRBV28
cdr3_nt: TGTGCCACCACTTCGACAGGTTCGGACCTTAACACCGGGGAGCTGTTTTTT; cdr3_aa: CATTSTGSDLNTGELFF; clone_size: -; d_call: -; j_call: TRBJ2-2; v_call: TRBV24-1
cdr3_nt: TGTGCCAGCAGCTCCCCCGGGCCCGGGAATGAAAAACTGTTTTTT; cdr3_aa: CASSSPGPGNEKLFF; clone_size: -; d_call: -; j_call: TRBJ1-4; v_call: TRBV7-6
cdr3_nt: TGTGCCAGCAGCTTAAACAGGGCTGACACCGGGGAGCTGTTTTTT; cdr3_aa: CASSLNRADTGELFF; clone_size: -; d_call: -; j_call: TRBJ2-2; v_call: TRBV7-3
cdr3_nt: TGTGCCAGCAGCCCCGGGACAGGGCAGTTCTTC; cdr3_aa: CASSPGTGQFF; clone_size: -; d_call: TRBD1; j_call: TRBJ2-1; v_call: TRBV7-2
cdr3_nt: TGTGCCAGCAGTTTATCTGTGACGGGTCTCTACGAGCAGTACTTC; cdr3_aa: CASSLSVTGLYEQYF; clone_size: -; d_call: -; j_call: TRBJ2-7; v_call: TRBV27
cdr3_nt: TGTGCCAGCAGCTTAGACAGACGGATTTCACCCCTCCACTTT; cdr3_aa: CASSLDRRISPLHF; clone_size: -; d_call: -; j_call: TRBJ1-6; v_call: TRBV7-2
cdr3_nt: TGTGCCAGCAGTGTTAAGGGGACAGTCTACGAGCAGTACTTC; cdr3_aa: CASSVKGTVYEQYF; clone_size: -; d_call: TRBD1; j_call: TRBJ2-7; v_call: TRBV2
cdr3_nt: TGTGCCAGCAGTGATCCCCGACAGGGAGGAAGGCAGCCCCAGCATTTT; cdr3_aa: CASSDPRQGGRQPQHF; clone_size: -; d_call: TRBD1; j_call: TRBJ1-5; v_call: TRBV6-1
cdr3_nt: TGTGCCAGCAGCCTACTATTTACACAGGGTCGGGGCACAGATACGCAGTATTTT; cdr3_aa: CASSLLFTQGRGTDTQYF; clone_size: -; d_call: -; j_call: TRBJ2-3; v_call: TRBV4-2
cdr3_nt: TGTGCCAGCAGTCGCACCGTGGCAGATACGCAGTATTTT; cdr3_aa: CASSRTVADTQYF; clone_size: -; d_call: -; j_call: TRBJ2-3; v_call: TRBV12-3/TRBV12-4